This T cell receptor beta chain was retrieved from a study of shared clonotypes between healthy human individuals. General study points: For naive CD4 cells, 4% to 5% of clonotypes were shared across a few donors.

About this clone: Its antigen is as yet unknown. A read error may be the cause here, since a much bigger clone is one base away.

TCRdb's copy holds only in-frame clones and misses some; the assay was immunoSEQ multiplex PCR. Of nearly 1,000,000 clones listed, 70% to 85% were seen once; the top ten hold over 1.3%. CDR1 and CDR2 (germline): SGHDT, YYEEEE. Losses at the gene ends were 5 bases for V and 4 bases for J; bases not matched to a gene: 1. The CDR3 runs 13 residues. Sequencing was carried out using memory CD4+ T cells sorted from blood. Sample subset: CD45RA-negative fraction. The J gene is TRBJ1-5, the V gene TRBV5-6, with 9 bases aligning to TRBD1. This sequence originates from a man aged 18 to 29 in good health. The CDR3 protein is CASSGTGNQPQHF. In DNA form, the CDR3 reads TGTGCCAGCAGTGGGACAGGGAATCAGCCCCAGCATTTT.